Listed below are T cell receptor beta chains from one sample, sequenced in a study of cytomegalovirus exposure and HLA in healthy donors. Produced via immunoSEQ multiplex PCR; TCRdb's table is partial and in-frame only. The sample has approximately 150,000 clones, around 85% seen once. Source material: PBMCs. The source is a human donor in good health. CDR3s include the opening cysteine and the closing phenylalanine or tryptophan. Each record gives: V gene, clone size, J gene, CDR3 length, CDR3 protein. The size of a clone is reported for some rows only, either as once, few or many, or as a class for expanded clones.

>TRBV10-3|-|TRBJ2-5|13
CAISDVEIETQYF
>TRBV19|once|TRBJ1-1|14
CASSNRDSNTEAFF
>TRBV13|-|TRBJ1-4|16
CASSPPQGRGGEKLFF
>TRBV25-1|-|TRBJ1-4|14
CASTFTTGEEKLFF
>TRBV7-3|once|TRBJ1-5|14
CASSSEDRPQPQHF
>TRBV11-2|-|TRBJ1-3|16
CASSRGGPISGNTIYF
>TRBV21-1|-|TRBJ2-5|17
CASSKSKRGTEQETQYF
>TRBV5-1|-|TRBJ1-4|14
CASSPGGYGEKLFF
>TRBV5-6|-|TRBJ2-7|16
CASSQNKGVKGYEQYF
>TRBV5-6|-|TRBJ1-2|16
CASNKHSTGGAGGYTF
>TRBV11-3|once|TRBJ2-3|14
CASSLGRGADTQYF
>TRBV5-1|-|TRBJ1-2|14
CASSFGGEENGYTF
>TRBV9|-|TRBJ1-1|12
CASRGDRSEAFF
>TRBV4-1|-|TRBJ1-5|15
CASSQEDRGYQPQHF
>TRBV5-1|-|TRBJ1-5|17
CASSLAVGQPSNQPQHF
>TRBV1|once|TRBJ2-1|18
CTSSQEERGGLCDNEQFF
>TRBV7-6|-|TRBJ2-1|15
CASSLDYRGAGEQFF
>TRBV5-6|once|TRBJ2-7|14
CASRSPPPTYEQYF
>TRBV5-8|-|TRBJ1-5|17
CASSLSTGTVVYQPQHF
>TRBV13|once|TRBJ1-4|16
CASSYGQPATNEKLFF
>TRBV4-3|-|TRBJ1-2|12
CASSLDRRRYTF
>TRBV4-3|-|TRBJ2-1|16
CASSQDLAGSYNEQFF
>TRBV11-2|-|TRBJ2-1|16
CASSLTPAGGTNEQFF
>TRBV6-5|-|TRBJ2-3|14
CASSYSQVTDTQYF
>TRBV2|-|TRBJ1-1|13
CASIREVNTEAFF
>TRBV23-1|-|TRBJ2-7|14
CGGGTYRGGEEQYF
>TRBV2|-|TRBJ1-2|13
CASSFSGGAGYTF
>TRBV5-1|-|TRBJ2-7|14
CASSISGGADEQYF
>TRBV4-3|-|TRBJ2-3|16
CASSQDDRGSTDTQYF
>TRBV5-1|-|TRBJ2-3|15
CASSLAGGKLDTQYF
>TRBV4-3|-|TRBJ2-2|17
CASSPGLAGGRTGELFF